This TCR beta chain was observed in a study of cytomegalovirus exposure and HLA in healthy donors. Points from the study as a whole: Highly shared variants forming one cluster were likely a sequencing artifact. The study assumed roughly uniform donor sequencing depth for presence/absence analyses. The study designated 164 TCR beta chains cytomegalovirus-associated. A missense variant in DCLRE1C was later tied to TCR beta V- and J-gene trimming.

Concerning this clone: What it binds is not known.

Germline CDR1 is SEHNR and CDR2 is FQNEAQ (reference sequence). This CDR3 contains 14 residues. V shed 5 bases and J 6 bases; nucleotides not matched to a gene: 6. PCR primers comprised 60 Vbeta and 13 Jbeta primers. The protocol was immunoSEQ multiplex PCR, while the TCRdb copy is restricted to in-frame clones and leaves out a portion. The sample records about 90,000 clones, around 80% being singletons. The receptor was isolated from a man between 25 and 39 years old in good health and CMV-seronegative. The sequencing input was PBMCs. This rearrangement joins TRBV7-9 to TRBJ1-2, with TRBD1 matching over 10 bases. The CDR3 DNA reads TGTGCCAGCAGCCCCTCCGGGACAGGGGATGGCTACACCTTC. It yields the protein CASSPSGTGDGYTF.